These T cell receptor beta chains were read from a single sample in a study of Ad26.COV2.S vaccination and SARS-CoV-2 variants. Sequencing used immunoSEQ multiplex PCR; TCRdb keeps in-frame clones, though not all of them. The sample holds about 350,000 clones, 80% to 90% seen once. Sequenced material: peripheral blood, taken in a trial of Ad26.COV2.S vaccine versus placebo. The receptors stem from a person aged 18-60 years who received the Ad26.COV2.S COVID-19 vaccine or a placebo. Both conserved end residues are part of each CDR3. The D gene is left open where the match is weak. Expanded clones get a size class; other rows say once, few or many, or leave the size out.

V gene	clone size	D gene	J gene	CDR3 protein	CDR3 DNA
TRBV23-1	.	.	TRBJ1-3	CASSQGYGNTIYF	TGCGCCAGCAGTCAGGGGTACGGAAACACCATATATTTT
TRBV7-8	once	TRBD2	TRBJ2-1	CASSLLAGGLGNEQFF	TGTGCCAGCAGCTTACTAGCGGGGGGCTTGGGGAATGAGCAGTTCTTC
TRBV2	.	.	TRBJ1-1	CASSDMGRKNTEAFF	TGTGCCAGCAGTGATATGGGACGAAAGAACACTGAAGCTTTCTTT
TRBV5-6	.	.	TRBJ1-5	CASSLDGSGQPQHF	TGTGCCAGCAGCTTGGATGGATCGGGTCAGCCCCAGCATTTT
TRBV6-5	.	TRBD2	TRBJ2-7	CASTKRRGAYYEQYF	TGTGCCAGCACCAAACGGCGGGGGGCGTACTACGAGCAGTACTTC
TRBV27	.	TRBD1	TRBJ1-2	CASSATGTGITNYGYTF	TGTGCCAGCAGTGCAACCGGGACAGGGATAACTAACTATGGCTACACCTTC
TRBV5-1	.	.	TRBJ2-7	CASSLDRGGPYEQYF	TGCGCCAGCAGCTTGGACCGGGGTGGCCCCTACGAGCAGTACTTC
TRBV12-3/TRBV12-4	.	.	TRBJ1-2	CASRALEEGYTF	TGTGCCAGCAGAGCCCTAGAGGAAGGCTACACCTTC
TRBV4-1	.	.	TRBJ2-7	CASSHLTPSGGGQYF	TGCGCCAGCAGCCATTTGACTCCGTCCGGTGGTGGGCAGTACTTC
TRBV6-5	.	.	TRBJ2-2	CASTWVNTGELFF	TGTGCCAGCACCTGGGTGAACACCGGGGAGCTGTTTTTT
TRBV27	few	.	TRBJ1-1	CASSVRGVDTEAFF	TGTGCCAGCAGCGTCAGGGGAGTAGACACTGAAGCTTTCTTT
TRBV7-3	.	.	TRBJ2-1	CASSLRRGSYNEQFF	TGTGCCAGCAGCTTACGGCGGGGATCCTACAATGAGCAGTTCTTC
TRBV20-1	.	TRBD1	TRBJ1-4	CSASDQDRGHEKLFF	TGCAGTGCTAGTGATCAGGACAGGGGACATGAAAAACTGTTTTTT
TRBV2	.	.	TRBJ1-6	CASSDGVGNSPLHF	TGTGCCAGCAGTGACGGGGTAGGAAATTCACCCCTCCACTTT
TRBV5-1	once	TRBD2	TRBJ2-5	CASSSGTSPGHQETQYF	TGCGCCAGCAGCTCCGGGACTAGTCCGGGCCACCAAGAGACCCAGTACTTC
TRBV11-2	.	.	TRBJ1-2	CASSLGGPADGYTF	TGTGCCAGCAGCTTAGGCGGGCCAGCCGATGGCTACACCTTC
TRBV6-5	.	.	TRBJ2-3	CASSSNPQYQPQYF	TGTGCCAGCAGTTCAAACCCCCAGTATCAGCCCCAGTATTTT
TRBV9	.	.	TRBJ2-1	CASSVAAGVGYNEQFF	TGTGCCAGCAGCGTAGCCGCAGGGGTGGGGTACAATGAGCAGTTCTTC
TRBV7-9	.	.	TRBJ2-1	CASIPPVGPTYNEQFF	TGTGCCAGCATCCCTCCCGTGGGGCCAACCTACAATGAGCAGTTCTTC
TRBV6-5	.	TRBD1	TRBJ2-6	CATDRGGSGANVLTF	TGTGCCACAGACAGGGGAGGCTCTGGGGCCAACGTCCTGACTTTC
TRBV4-1	.	.	TRBJ1-4	CASSQDGGGDEKLFF	TGCGCCAGCAGCCAAGATGGAGGGGGGGATGAAAAACTGTTTTTT
TRBV18	.	TRBD1	TRBJ1-5	CASSPRTGLRGDQPQHF	TGTGCCAGCTCACCCAGGACAGGGTTAAGGGGGGATCAGCCCCAGCATTTT
TRBV4-2	.	.	TRBJ1-4	CASSQDLRQSNEKLFF	TGTGCCAGCAGCCAAGATTTGAGACAGTCTAATGAAAAACTGTTTTTT
TRBV7-6	.	.	TRBJ2-5	CASSLGTDQETQYF	TGTGCCAGCAGCTTAGGAACGGACCAAGAGACCCAGTACTTC
TRBV27	.	TRBD2	TRBJ2-5	CASSSIAGSETQYF	TGTGCCAGCAGTTCCATAGCGGGGTCGGAGACCCAGTACTTC
TRBV19	.	.	TRBJ2-7	CASSSGWAYEQYF	TGTGCCAGTAGTTCAGGGTGGGCCTACGAGCAGTACTTC
TRBV7-8	many	.	TRBJ1-3	CASSLGTTGNTIYF	TGTGCCAGCAGCCTCGGGACTACTGGAAACACCATATATTTT
TRBV6-1	.	.	TRBJ1-2	CASSEARDDGYTF	TGTGCCAGCAGTGAAGCCAGGGATGATGGCTACACCTTC
TRBV6-1	.	TRBD1	TRBJ2-1	CASSEQGVSYNEQFF	TGTGCCAGCAGTGAACAGGGGGTCTCCTACAATGAGCAGTTCTTC
TRBV12-5	.	TRBD2	TRBJ2-1	CASGPGGGPYNEQFF	TGTGCTAGTGGTCCAGGCGGGGGGCCCTACAATGAGCAGTTCTTC
TRBV4-2	.	TRBD2	TRBJ2-3	CASSQPGTSGGADTQYF	TGTGCCAGCAGCCAACCCGGGACTAGCGGGGGGGCAGATACGCAGTATTTT
TRBV19	.	.	TRBJ1-1	CASSILGTEAFF	TGTGCCAGTAGTATTCTGGGCACTGAAGCTTTCTTT
TRBV29-1	.	.	TRBJ2-1	CSVVVRGSYNEQFF	TGCAGCGTTGTGGTCCGAGGAAGCTACAATGAGCAGTTCTTC
TRBV13	.	.	TRBJ1-5	CASSEDGNQPQHF	TGTGCCAGCAGCGAGGACGGAAATCAGCCCCAGCATTTT
TRBV7-9	.	.	TRBJ2-7	CASSSSLYEQYF	TGTGCCAGCAGCTCCAGCCTCTACGAGCAGTACTTC
TRBV11-2	.	TRBD1	TRBJ2-3	CASSFRQGSQDTQYF	TGTGCCAGCAGCTTCAGACAGGGCTCTCAGGATACGCAGTATTTT
TRBV6-1	.	.	TRBJ1-2	CASSESGPLFYGYTF	TGTGCCAGCAGTGAATCAGGCCCCCTCTTCTATGGCTACACCTTC
TRBV7-8	.	.	TRBJ2-7	CASSQNYRTGVSYEQYF	TGTGCCAGCAGCCAGAACTACCGGACGGGAGTTTCCTACGAGCAGTACTTC
TRBV14	.	.	TRBJ2-2	CASSEGGGELFF	TGTGCCAGCAGCGAAGGTGGCGGGGAGCTGTTTTTT
TRBV19	.	.	TRBJ2-2	CASSMRMGRELFF	TGTGCCAGTAGTATGCGTATGGGGCGGGAGCTGTTTTTT
TRBV7-2	few	.	TRBJ1-2	CASSPDNYGYTF	TGTGCCAGCAGCCCGGACAACTATGGCTACACCTTC
TRBV15	once	TRBD2	TRBJ2-2	CATSSLGLWDTGELFF	TGTGCCACCAGCAGCCTGGGACTATGGGACACCGGGGAGCTGTTTTTT
TRBV19	.	.	TRBJ1-3	CASSMDFLVRLGNTIYF	TGTGCCAGTAGTATGGATTTCCTGGTACGACTTGGAAACACCATATATTTT
TRBV5-6	.	.	TRBJ1-4	CASSLGGAGEKLFF	TGTGCCAGCAGCTTGGGGGGAGCAGGTGAAAAACTGTTTTTT
TRBV3-1/TRBV3-2	.	.	TRBJ2-7	CASSQSRTYF	TGTGCCAGCAGCCAGTCGAGGACGTACTTC
TRBV10-3	.	.	TRBJ1-2	CAISEPGRVADNYGYTF	TGTGCCATCAGTGAGCCGGGAAGGGTAGCCGATAACTATGGCTACACCTTC
TRBV14	.	TRBD1	TRBJ1-2	CASSRKYGTGKTFYGYTF	TGTGCCAGCAGCCGGAAATACGGGACAGGAAAAACTTTCTATGGCTACACCTTC
TRBV11-3	.	TRBD1	TRBJ2-2	CASSPDLNRGTGELFF	TGTGCCAGCAGCCCAGACCTAAACAGGGGAACGGGGGAGCTGTTTTTT
TRBV19	once	.	TRBJ1-5	CASSTGGTIRGNQPQHF	TGTGCCAGTAGCACCGGGGGGACAATAAGGGGCAATCAGCCCCAGCATTTT
TRBV29-1	.	TRBD1	TRBJ1-1	CSVGRDRGRGTEAFF	TGCAGCGTTGGGCGGGACAGGGGCCGAGGGACTGAAGCTTTCTTT
TRBV5-6	.	.	TRBJ1-2	CASSSHLLAGSYTF	TGTGCCAGCAGCTCCCATCTGCTGGCGGGGAGCTACACCTTC
TRBV25-1	.	.	TRBJ2-7	CASSEYEGLGYEQYF	TGTGCCAGCAGTGAATACGAGGGGTTAGGCTACGAGCAGTACTTC
TRBV4-1	many	.	TRBJ1-5	CASSQDWGRHQPQHF	TGCGCCAGCAGCCAAGATTGGGGCAGGCATCAGCCCCAGCATTTT
TRBV6-5	once	.	TRBJ1-1	CASSYAGVNTEAFF	TGTGCCAGCAGTTACGCAGGGGTGAACACTGAAGCTTTCTTT
TRBV7-6	.	.	TRBJ2-3	CASSTGGGGRADTQYF	TGTGCCAGCAGCACGGGGGGCGGGGGCCGCGCAGATACGCAGTATTTT
TRBV7-9	.	TRBD1	TRBJ2-1	CASRSLWDRGRNEQFF	TGTGCCAGCAGATCCCTATGGGACAGGGGTAGGAATGAGCAGTTCTTC
TRBV2	.	.	TRBJ1-2	CASSVKEGRLGYTF	TGTGCCAGCAGTGTCAAGGAGGGACGCCTAGGCTACACCTTC